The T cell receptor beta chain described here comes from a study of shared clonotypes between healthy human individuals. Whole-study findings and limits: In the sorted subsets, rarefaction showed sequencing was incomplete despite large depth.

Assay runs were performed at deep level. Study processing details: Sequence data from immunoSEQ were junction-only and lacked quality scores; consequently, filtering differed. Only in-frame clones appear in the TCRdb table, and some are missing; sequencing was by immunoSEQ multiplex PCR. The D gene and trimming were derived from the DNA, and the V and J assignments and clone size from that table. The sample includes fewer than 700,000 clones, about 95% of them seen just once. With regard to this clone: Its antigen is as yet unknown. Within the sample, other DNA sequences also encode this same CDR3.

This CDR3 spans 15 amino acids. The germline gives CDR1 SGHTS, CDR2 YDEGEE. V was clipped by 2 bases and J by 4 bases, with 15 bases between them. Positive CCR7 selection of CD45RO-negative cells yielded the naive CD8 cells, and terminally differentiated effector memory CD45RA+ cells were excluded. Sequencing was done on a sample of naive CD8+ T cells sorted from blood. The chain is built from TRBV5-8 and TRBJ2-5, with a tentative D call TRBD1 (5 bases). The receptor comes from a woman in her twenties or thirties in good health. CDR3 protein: CASSLGQGSGETQYF. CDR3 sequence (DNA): TGTGCCAGCAGCTTAGGTCAGGGATCGGGAGAGACCCAGTACTTC. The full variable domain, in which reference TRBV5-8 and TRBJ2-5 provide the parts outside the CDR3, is EAGVTQSPTHLIKTRGQQATLRCSPISGHTSVYWYQQALGLGLQFLLWYDEGEERNRGNFPPRFSGRQFPNYSSELNVNALELEDSALYLCASSLGQGSGETQYFGPGTRLLVL.